The 16 T cell receptor beta chains below were found in one sample sequenced in a study of CD8+CD57+ T cells in acquired aplastic anemia. Patients sequenced had flow cytometry evidence of CD8+CD57+ cell expansion. Both TCR beta VDJ combination and CDR3 sequence profiling were carried out. Genomic DNA was the template for this profiling. TCRdb recomputed calls from the reads with MiXCR, one row per CDR3 protein. The sample records tens of thousands of distinct CDR3 sequences, approximately 63% being singletons. Material for sequencing was sorted CD4+, CD8+, or CD8+CD57+ T cells (not recorded which) from PBMCs. The source is a human donor with aplastic anemia.

V is TRBV29-1 and J is TRBJ1-4; D unresolved. Trimming stripped 1 base from V and 7 bases from J, with 7 bases between. The CDR3 has 12 residues. The germline gives CDR1 SQVTM, CDR2 ANQGSEA. CDR3 loop: CSVEGPAEKLFF. Written as DNA, the CDR3 is TGCAGCGTTGAAGGGCCCGCTGAAAAACTGTTTTTT.

This chain connects TRBV7-2 to TRBJ1-1; D call uncertain. V shed 8 bases and J shed 1 base, with 11 bases lying between them. Germline CDR1 SGHTA, CDR2 FQGNSA. The CDR3 covers 13 residues. Written as DNA, the CDR3 is TGTGCCAGCGGTGACGTCCGGAACACTGAAGCTTTCTTT. This encodes CASGDVRNTEAFF.

This chain uses TRBV7-9 with TRBJ2-7; D possibly corresponds to TRBD1 (6 bases). V was clipped by 5 bases and J by 4 bases, with 15 bases between them. Germline CDR1 SEHNR, CDR2 FQNEAQ (reference sequence). The CDR3 totals 14 residues. The CDR3 sequence: CASSPDSDRYEQYF. The CDR3 nucleotides read TGTGCCAGCAGCCCGGACAGCGATAGGTACGAGCAGTACTTC.

The chain has TRBV2 and TRBJ2-2; 8 bases align to TRBD1. The CDR3 spans 13 residues. Germline trimming cut 7 bases from V and 7 bases from J; bases unmatched to any gene: 5. Germline CDR1 is SNHLY and CDR2 is FYNNEI. The CDR3, as DNA: TGTGCCAGCACGGACAGGGCGGACGGGGAGCTGTTTTTT. As protein: CASTDRADGELFF. Using reference TRBV2 and TRBJ2-2 for the parts outside the CDR3, the full variable domain is EPEVTQTPSHQVTQMGQEVILRCVPISNHLYFYWYRQILGQKVEFLVSFYNNEISEKSEIFDDQFSVERPDGSNFTLKIRSTKLEDSAMYFCASTDRADGELFFGEGSRLTVL.

V gene TRBV2 combines with J gene TRBJ2-7; the D gene is possibly TRBD2 (5 bases). This CDR3 has 13 residues. Trimming took 2 bases from V and 8 from J, leaving 13 bases between them. Germline assignment: CDR1 SNHLY and CDR2 FYNNEI. The CDR3 nucleotides are TGTGCCAGCAGTGAAAAGTGGGAGACGAAGCAGTACTTC. Its protein is CASSEKWETKQYF. Using reference TRBV2 and TRBJ2-7 for the parts outside the CDR3, the full variable domain is EPEVTQTPSHQVTQMGQEVILRCVPISNHLYFYWYRQILGQKVEFLVSFYNNEISEKSEIFDDQFSVERPDGSNFTLKIRSTKLEDSAMYFCASSEKWETKQYFGPGTRLTVT.

This clonotype appeared a few times. One base away lies a much larger clone, so this may be a sequencing read error. V usage is TRBV2 and J usage is TRBJ2-5; TRBD1 is a possible D gene (6 bases). Trimming left V 6 bases short and J 4 bases short, with 21 bases between. There are 16 residues in the CDR3. Germline lookup yields CDR1 SNHLY and CDR2 FYNNEI. CDR3 in amino acids: CASSQSDSSDGETQYF. The DNA for the CDR3 is TGTGCCAGCAGCCAGTCGGACAGCTCGGATGGAGAGACCCAGTACTTC.

V is TRBV19 and J is TRBJ2-5; D remains unclear. The germline gives CDR1 LNHDA, CDR2 SQIVND (reference sequence). The length of the CDR3 is 13 residues. V lost 3 bases and J lost 4, with 9 bases in between. As DNA, the CDR3 is TGTGCCAGTAGTATCTCCAGAGCAGAGACCCAGTACTTC. This gives the protein CASSISRAETQYF.

The rearrangement joins TRBV7-8 to TRBJ1-2, with a possible D match to TRBD1 (6 bases). From germline, CDR1 is SGHVS and CDR2 FQNEAQ. Trimming shortened V by 5 bases and J by 0 bases, and 13 bases separated the two germline ends. This CDR3 contains 15 residues. The CDR3 DNA reads as TGTGCCAGCAGCACGAGGACAGCCCCTAACTATGGCTACACCTTC. It is translated as CASSTRTAPNYGYTF.

The chain is built from TRBV7-4 and TRBJ1-6, with a possible D match to TRBD1 (5 bases). The V and J ends lost 5 bases and 9 bases respectively, with 11 bases between them. Germline V gives CDR1 SGHVT, CDR2 SQSDAQ. CDR3 size: 13 residues. In DNA, the CDR3 is TGTGCCAGCAGCCCTGCAGGGTCTTCACCCCTCCACTTT. This codes for CASSPAGSSPLHF.

This clonotype was seen at least ten times. The rearrangement joins TRBV10-1 to TRBJ2-2, with a weak D call TRBD2 (5 bases). V was clipped by 8 bases and J by 0 bases, with 13 bases between them. The CDR3 sequence is 15 residues long. Germline values: CDR1 WNHNN, CDR2 SYGVQD (reference sequence). The CDR3 loop is CASSQAGANTGELFF. CDR3 sequence (DNA): TGCGCCAGCTCCCAGGCGGGCGCGAACACCGGGGAGCTGTTTTTT.

The chain links TRBV15 to TRBJ1-5; D not certain. Trimming took 3 bases from V and 0 from J, leaving 6 bases between them. CDR1 is LNHNV, CDR2 YYDKDF, per germline (reference sequence). CDR3 length: 14 residues. Here the CDR3 reads CATSRRDSNQPQHF. For the CDR3, the DNA is TGTGCCACCAGCAGGAGGGATAGCAATCAGCCCCAGCATTTT.

The V gene is TRBV18, the J gene TRBJ2-7; perhaps D is TRBD1 or TRBD2 (6 bases each). The CDR3 is made up of 15 amino acids. Trimming took 4 bases from V and 5 from J, leaving 18 bases between them. CDR1 and CDR2 from the germline V gene are KGHSH and LQKENI. CDR3 in DNA: TGTGCCAGCTCACTCACACAGGGTACGGGGGACGAGCAGTACTTC. It translates to CASSLTQGTGDEQYF.

The chain couples TRBV7-6 to TRBJ1-1; D gene unclear. V shed 1 base and J shed 1 base, with 7 bases lying between them. Germline-derived CDR1 and CDR2 are SGHVS and FNYEAQ. This CDR3 comprises 14 residues. CDR3 coding DNA: TGTGCCAGCAGCTTAGAATCGGGGAACACTGAAGCTTTCTTT. This translates into CASSLESGNTEAFF.

This chain joins TRBV10-2 and TRBJ1-5, with D unclear. V dropped 7 bases and J dropped 6 bases, with 13 bases sitting between them. The CDR3 has 13 amino acids. CDR1 is WSHSY and CDR2 is SAAADI in the germline V gene. CDR3 residues: CASTTGLSQPQHF. CDR3 coding DNA: TGCGCCAGCACAACGGGCTTAAGTCAGCCCCAGCATTTT.

This sequence joins TRBV25-1 and TRBJ1-2, with a tentative D call TRBD1 (5 bases). The germline gives CDR1 MGHDK, CDR2 SYGVNS. The V end lost 6 bases, the J end lost 7 bases, and 12 bases lay between the germline ends. The CDR3 spans 12 residues. Written as DNA, the CDR3 is TGTGCCAGCAGGGGGGTGCGATCTGGCTACACCTTC. It yields the protein CASRGVRSGYTF.

This rearrangement joins TRBV19 to TRBJ1-2, with 11 bases lining up with TRBD1. V lost 3 bases, J lost 4 bases, and 4 bases stayed unmatched. Germline assignment: CDR1 LNHDA and CDR2 SQIVND (reference sequence). The length of the CDR3 is 15 residues. This CDR3 reads CASSMGDRGSYGYTF. Here the CDR3 DNA reads TGTGCCAGTAGTATGGGGGACAGGGGGAGCTATGGCTACACCTTC.